This T cell receptor (beta chain) was sequenced in a study of shared clonotypes between healthy human individuals. Study conclusions and caveats: Lower generation probabilities were found for non-shared clonotypes than for those shared by all four donors. Despite large depth, rarefaction showed incomplete sorted-subset sequencing.

In the source study's methods: ImmunoSEQ yielded junction-only sequences lacking quality scores, so filtering differed. Some clones are missing from TCRdb's copy, which holds only in-frame ones; the method was immunoSEQ multiplex PCR. D and trimming were read from the DNA, whereas the V and J calls and clone size are those reported in that table. Among approximately 2,300,000 clones, less than 95% were seen once, and the ten largest hold around 0.38%. CD45RA-negative memory and CD45RA+ naive subsets were split from the CD4+ cells. Of note for this clone: Its matching antigen is unknown.

The V gene's germline CDR1 is MNHNY and CDR2 SVGAGI (reference sequence). V was shortened by 0 bases and J by 2 bases, with 12 bases between the two germline ends. This CDR3 is built from 16 residues. This receptor was taken from a young man in good health. Some clones in this sample may be carry-over from other donors' samples. J is TRBJ2-3 and V is TRBV6-6, with D maybe TRBD2 (5 bases). Sequences were obtained from naive CD4+ T cells from PBMCs. The subset denotes: CD45RA+ positively selected. The DNA for the CDR3 is TGTGCCAGCAGTTACTCGAGGGCAGGCATCACAGATACGCAGTATTTT. The encoded protein is CASSYSRAGITDTQYF.